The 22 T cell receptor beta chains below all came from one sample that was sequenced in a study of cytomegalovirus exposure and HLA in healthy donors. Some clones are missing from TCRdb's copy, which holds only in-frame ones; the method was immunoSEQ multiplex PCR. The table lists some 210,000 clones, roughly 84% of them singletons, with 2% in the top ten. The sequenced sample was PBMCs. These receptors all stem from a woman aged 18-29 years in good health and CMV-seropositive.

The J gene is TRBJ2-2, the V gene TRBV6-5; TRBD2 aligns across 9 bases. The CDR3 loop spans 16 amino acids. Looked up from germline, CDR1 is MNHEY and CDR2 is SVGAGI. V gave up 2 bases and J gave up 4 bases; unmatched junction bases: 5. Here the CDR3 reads CASSYEAGGVTGELFF. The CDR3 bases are TGTGCCAGCAGTTACGAGGCGGGAGGGGTCACCGGGGAGCTGTTTTTT.

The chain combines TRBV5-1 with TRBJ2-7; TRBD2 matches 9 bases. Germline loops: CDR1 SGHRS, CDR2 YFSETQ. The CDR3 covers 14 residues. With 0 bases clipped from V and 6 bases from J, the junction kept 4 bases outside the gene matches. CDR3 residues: CASSLGAGGLEQYF. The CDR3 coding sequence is TGCGCCAGCAGCTTGGGAGCGGGAGGACTCGAGCAGTACTTC.

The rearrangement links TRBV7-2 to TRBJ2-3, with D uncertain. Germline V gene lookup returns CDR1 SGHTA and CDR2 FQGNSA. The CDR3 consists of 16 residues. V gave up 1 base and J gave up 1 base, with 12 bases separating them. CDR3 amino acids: CASSLELAARTDTQYF. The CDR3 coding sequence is TGTGCCAGCAGCTTAGAGCTGGCGGCGCGCACAGATACGCAGTATTTT. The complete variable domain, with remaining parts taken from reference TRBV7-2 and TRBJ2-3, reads GAGVSQSPSNKVTEKGKDVELRCDPISGHTALYWYRQSLGQGLEFLIYFQGNSAPDKSGLPSDRFSAERTGGSVSTLTIQRTQQEDSAVYLCASSLELAARTDTQYFGPGTRLTVL.

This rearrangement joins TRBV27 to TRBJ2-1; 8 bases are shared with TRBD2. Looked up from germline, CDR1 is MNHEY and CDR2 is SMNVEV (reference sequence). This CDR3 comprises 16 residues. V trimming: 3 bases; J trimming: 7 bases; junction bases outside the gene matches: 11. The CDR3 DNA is TGTGCCAGCAGTTTCGTTGGAGCGGGAGATACGAATGAGCAGTTCTTC. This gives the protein CASSFVGAGDTNEQFF.

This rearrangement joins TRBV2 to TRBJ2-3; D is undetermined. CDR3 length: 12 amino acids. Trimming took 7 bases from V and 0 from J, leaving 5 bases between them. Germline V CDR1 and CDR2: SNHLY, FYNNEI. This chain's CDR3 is CASIPSTDTQYF. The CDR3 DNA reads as TGTGCCAGCATCCCTAGCACAGATACGCAGTATTTT.

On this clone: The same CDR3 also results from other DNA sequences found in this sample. The CDR3: CASSSSYEQYF. The CDR3 nucleotides are TGTGCCAGCAGCTCTAGCTACGAGCAGTACTTC. The genes are TRBV5-4 and TRBJ2-7; D gene ambiguous. The length of the CDR3 is 11 residues. Trimming stripped 3 bases from V and 3 bases from J, with 4 bases between. Per the germline V gene, CDR1 is SGHNT and CDR2 is YYREEE (reference sequence).

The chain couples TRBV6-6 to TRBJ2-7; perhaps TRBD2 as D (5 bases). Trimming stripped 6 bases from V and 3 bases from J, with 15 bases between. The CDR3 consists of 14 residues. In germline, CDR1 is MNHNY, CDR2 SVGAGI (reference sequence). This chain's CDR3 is CASRPAWENYEQYF. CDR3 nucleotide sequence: TGTGCCAGCAGACCCGCGTGGGAGAACTACGAGCAGTACTTC.

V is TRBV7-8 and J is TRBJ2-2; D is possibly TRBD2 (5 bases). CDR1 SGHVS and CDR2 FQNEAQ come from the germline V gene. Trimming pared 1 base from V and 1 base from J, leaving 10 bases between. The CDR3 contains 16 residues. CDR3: CASSLVNSVNTGELFF. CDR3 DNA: TGTGCCAGCAGCTTAGTCAATAGCGTGAACACCGGGGAGCTGTTTTTT.

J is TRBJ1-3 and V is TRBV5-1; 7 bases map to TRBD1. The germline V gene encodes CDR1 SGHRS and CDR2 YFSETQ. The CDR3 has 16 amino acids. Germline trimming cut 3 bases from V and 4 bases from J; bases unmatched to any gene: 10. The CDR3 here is CASSSGGAQGGNTIYF. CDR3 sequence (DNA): TGCGCCAGCAGCTCTGGGGGCGCACAGGGGGGAAACACCATATATTTT.

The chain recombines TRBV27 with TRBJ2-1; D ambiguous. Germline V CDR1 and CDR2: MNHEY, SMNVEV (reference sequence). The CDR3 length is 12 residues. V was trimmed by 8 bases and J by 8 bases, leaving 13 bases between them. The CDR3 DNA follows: TGTGCCAGCCGGCTAGGCATCGATGAGCAGTTCTTC. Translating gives CASRLGIDEQFF.

CDR3: CASSVGTELYEQYF. In DNA form, the CDR3 reads TGTGCCAGCAGCGTAGGTACGGAACTATACGAGCAGTACTTC. This chain uses TRBV9 with TRBJ2-7; unclear D gene. V was pared by 0 bases and J by 4 bases, with 11 bases between. This CDR3 has 14 residues. The germline V gene encodes CDR1 SGDLS and CDR2 YYNGEE.

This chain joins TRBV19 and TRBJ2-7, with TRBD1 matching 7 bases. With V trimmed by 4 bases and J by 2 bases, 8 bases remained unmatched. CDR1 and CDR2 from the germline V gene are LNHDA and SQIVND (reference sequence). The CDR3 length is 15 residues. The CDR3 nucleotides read TGTGCCAGTAGTAGAAAACTAACAGGGGCCTACGAGCAGTACTTC. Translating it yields CASSRKLTGAYEQYF.

The CDR3 DNA is TGCGCCAGCAGCCAAAACCCCCAGGTGATGATAAGGACCAAAAACATTCAGTACTTC. Its protein product is CASSQNPQVMIRTKNIQYF. The chain has TRBV4-1 and TRBJ2-4; D is undetermined. V shed 2 bases and J shed 2 bases, with 22 bases lying between them. Germline V gene data show CDR1 as MGHRA and CDR2 as YSYEKL. The CDR3 is 19 amino acids.

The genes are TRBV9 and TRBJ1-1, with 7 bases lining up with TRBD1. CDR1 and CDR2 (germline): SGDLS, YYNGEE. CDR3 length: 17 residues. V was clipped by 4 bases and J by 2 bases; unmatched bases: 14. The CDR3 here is CASSSDTGERVNTEAFF. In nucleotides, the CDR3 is TGTGCCAGCAGCTCCGATACAGGGGAACGGGTCAACACTGAAGCTTTCTTT.

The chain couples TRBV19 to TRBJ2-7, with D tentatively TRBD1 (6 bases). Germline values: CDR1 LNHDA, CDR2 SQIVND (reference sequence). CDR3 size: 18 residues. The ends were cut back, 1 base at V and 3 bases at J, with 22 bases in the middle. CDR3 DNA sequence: TGTGCCAGTAGTATAGGGGCAGGGGCCCCCGATTATTACTACGAGCAGTACTTC. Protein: CASSIGAGAPDYYYEQYF.

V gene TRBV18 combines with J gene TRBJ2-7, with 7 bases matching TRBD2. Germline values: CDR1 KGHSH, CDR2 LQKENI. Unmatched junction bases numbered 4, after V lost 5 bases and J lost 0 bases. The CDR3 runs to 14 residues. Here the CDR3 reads CASSKPSGSYEQYF. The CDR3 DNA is TGTGCCAGCTCAAAGCCTAGCGGCTCCTACGAGCAGTACTTC.

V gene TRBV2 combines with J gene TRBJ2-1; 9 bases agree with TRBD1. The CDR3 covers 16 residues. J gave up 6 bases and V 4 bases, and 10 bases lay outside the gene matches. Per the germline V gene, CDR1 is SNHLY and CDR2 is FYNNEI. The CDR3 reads CASSARTGVYRNEQFF. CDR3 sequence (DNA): TGTGCCAGCAGTGCCCGGACAGGGGTTTATCGCAATGAGCAGTTCTTC.

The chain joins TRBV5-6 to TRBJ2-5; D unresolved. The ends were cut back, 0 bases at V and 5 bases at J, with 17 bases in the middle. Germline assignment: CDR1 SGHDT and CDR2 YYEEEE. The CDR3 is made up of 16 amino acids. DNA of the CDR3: TGTGCCAGCAGCTTGGTGCCGACTGCACAATGGGAGACCCAGTACTTC. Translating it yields CASSLVPTAQWETQYF. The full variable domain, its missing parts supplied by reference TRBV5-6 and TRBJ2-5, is DAGVTQSPTHLIKTRGQQVTLRCSPKSGHDTVSWYQQALGQGPQFIFQYYEEEERQRGNFPDRFSGHQFPNYSSELNVNALLLGDSALYLCASSLVPTAQWETQYFGPGTRLLVL.

This CDR3 reads CASSSRGVLDGYTF. Written as DNA, the CDR3 is TGTGCCAGCAGTTCCAGGGGGGTCCTAGATGGCTACACCTTC. J is TRBJ1-2 and V is TRBV27, with TRBD1 matching over 7 bases. The V gene end was trimmed by 4 bases and the J gene end by 6 bases; junction bases not matched to a gene: 8. Germline values: CDR1 MNHEY, CDR2 SMNVEV (reference sequence). CDR3 length: 14 amino acids.

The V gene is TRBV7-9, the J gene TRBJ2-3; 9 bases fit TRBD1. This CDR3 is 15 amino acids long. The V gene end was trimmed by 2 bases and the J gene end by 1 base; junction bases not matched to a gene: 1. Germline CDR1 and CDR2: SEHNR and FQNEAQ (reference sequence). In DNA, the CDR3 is TGTGCCAGCAGCTTAAGGACAGGGGGCACAGATACGCAGTATTTT. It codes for CASSLRTGGTDTQYF.

Written as DNA, the CDR3 is TGTGCCAGCAGCTCGAGTGGCGGTTATGGCTACACCTTC. Protein sequence: CASSSSGGYGYTF. The V and J genes are TRBV7-9 and TRBJ1-2; D is unresolved. Germline V lookup: CDR1 SEHNR, CDR2 FQNEAQ (reference sequence). This CDR3 has 13 amino acids. Trimming pared 4 bases from V and 5 bases from J, leaving 11 bases between.

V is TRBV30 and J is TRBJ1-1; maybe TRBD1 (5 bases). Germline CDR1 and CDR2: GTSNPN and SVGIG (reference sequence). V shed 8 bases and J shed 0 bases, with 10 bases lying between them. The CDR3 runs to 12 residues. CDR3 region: CAGNRMNTEAFF. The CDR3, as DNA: TGTGCCGGCAACAGGATGAACACTGAAGCTTTCTTT.